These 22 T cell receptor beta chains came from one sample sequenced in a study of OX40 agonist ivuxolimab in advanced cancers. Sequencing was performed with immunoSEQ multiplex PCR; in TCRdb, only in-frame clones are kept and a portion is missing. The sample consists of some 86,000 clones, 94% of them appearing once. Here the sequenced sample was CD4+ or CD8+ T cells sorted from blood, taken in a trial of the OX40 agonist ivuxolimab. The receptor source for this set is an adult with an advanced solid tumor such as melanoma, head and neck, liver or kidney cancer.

The CDR3 here is CASSSDRISGNTIYF. DNA for the CDR3: TGTGCCAGCAGCTCGGACAGGATATCGGGAAACACCATATATTTT. V and J are TRBV11-1 and TRBJ1-3, with 7 nucleotides matching TRBD1. The CDR3 is 15 amino acids. Germline V gene data show CDR1 as SGHAT and CDR2 as FQDESV (reference sequence). J lost 4 bases, V lost 4 bases, and 7 bases had no gene match.

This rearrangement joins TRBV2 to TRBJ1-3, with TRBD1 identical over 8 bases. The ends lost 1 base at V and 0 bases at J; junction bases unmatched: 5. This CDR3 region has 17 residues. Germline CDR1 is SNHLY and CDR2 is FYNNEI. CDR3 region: CASSEDLDRVSGNTIYF. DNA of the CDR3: TGTGCCAGCAGTGAAGACCTGGACAGGGTCTCTGGAAACACCATATATTTT.

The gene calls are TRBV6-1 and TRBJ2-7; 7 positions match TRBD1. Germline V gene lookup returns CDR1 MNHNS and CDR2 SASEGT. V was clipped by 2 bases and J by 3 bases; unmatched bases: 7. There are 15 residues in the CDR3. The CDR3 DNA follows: TGTGCCAGCAGTGAAATGGCAGGGGGAGACTACGAGCAGTACTTC. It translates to CASSEMAGGDYEQYF.

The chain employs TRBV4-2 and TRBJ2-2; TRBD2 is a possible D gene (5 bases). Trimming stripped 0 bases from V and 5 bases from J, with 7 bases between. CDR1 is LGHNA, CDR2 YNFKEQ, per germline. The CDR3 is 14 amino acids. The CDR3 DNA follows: TGTGCCAGCAGCCAAGAGGGGAGTACCGGGGAGCTGTTTTTT. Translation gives CASSQEGSTGELFF.

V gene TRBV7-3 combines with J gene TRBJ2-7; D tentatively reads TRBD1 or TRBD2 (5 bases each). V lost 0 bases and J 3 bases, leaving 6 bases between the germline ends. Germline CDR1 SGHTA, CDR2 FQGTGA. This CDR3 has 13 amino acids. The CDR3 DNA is TGTGCCAGCAGCTTAACTGGGGGCTACGAGCAGTACTTC. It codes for CASSLTGGYEQYF.

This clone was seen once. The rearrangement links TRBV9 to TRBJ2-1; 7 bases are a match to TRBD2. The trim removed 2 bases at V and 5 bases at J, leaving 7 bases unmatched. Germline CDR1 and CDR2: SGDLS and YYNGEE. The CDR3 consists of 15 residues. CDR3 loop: CASSVTGGINNEQFF. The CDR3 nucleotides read TGTGCCAGCAGCGTCACCGGGGGGATCAACAATGAGCAGTTCTTC.

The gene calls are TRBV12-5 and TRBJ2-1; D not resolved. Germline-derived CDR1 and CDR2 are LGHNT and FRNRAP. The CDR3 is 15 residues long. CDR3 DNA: TGTACAAAGTCGGAAGACCCGAGCTCCTACAATGAGCAGTTCTTC. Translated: CTKSEDPSSYNEQFF.

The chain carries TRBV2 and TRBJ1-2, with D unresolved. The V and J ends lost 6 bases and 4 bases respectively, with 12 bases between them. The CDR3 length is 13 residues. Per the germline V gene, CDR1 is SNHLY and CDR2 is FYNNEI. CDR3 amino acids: CASSVRSGYGYTF. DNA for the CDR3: TGTGCCAGCAGCGTCCGATCGGGCTATGGCTACACCTTC. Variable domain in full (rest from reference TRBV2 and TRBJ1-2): EPEVTQTPSHQVTQMGQEVILRCVPISNHLYFYWYRQILGQKVEFLVSFYNNEISEKSEIFDDQFSVERPDGSNFTLKIRSTKLEDSAMYFCASSVRSGYGYTFGSGTRLTVV.

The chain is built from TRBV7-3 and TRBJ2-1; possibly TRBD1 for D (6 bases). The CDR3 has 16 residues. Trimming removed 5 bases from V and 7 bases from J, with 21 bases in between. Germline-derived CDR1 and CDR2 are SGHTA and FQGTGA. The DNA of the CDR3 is TGTGCCAGCAGCGGGGACACAACCTCTCCCACGAATGAGCAGTTCTTC. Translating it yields CASSGDTTSPTNEQFF.

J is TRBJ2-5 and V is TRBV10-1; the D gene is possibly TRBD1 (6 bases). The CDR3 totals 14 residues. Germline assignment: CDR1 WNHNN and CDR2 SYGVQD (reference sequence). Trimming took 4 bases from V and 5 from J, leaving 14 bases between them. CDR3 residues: CASSGGPYGETQYF. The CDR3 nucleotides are TGCGCCAGCAGTGGGGGGCCTTACGGGGAGACCCAGTACTTC.

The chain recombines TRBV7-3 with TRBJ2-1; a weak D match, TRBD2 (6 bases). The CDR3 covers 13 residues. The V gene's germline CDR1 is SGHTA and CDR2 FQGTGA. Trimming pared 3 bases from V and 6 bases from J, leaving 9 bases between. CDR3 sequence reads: CASSFFSGNEQFF. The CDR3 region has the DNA TGTGCCAGCAGCTTCTTTAGCGGCAATGAGCAGTTCTTC.

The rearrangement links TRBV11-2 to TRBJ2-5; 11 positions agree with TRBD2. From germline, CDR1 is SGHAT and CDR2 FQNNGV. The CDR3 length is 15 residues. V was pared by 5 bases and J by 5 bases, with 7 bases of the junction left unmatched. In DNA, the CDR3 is TGTGCCAGCAGCCTGACTAGCGGGGTGATGGAGACCCAGTACTTC. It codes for CASSLTSGVMETQYF. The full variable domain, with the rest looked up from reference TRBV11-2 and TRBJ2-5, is EAGVAQSPRYKIIEKRQSVAFWCNPISGHATLYWYQQILGQGPKLLIQFQNNGVVDDSQLPKDRFSAERLKGVDSTLKIQPAKLEDSAVYLCASSLTSGVMETQYFGPGTRLLVL.

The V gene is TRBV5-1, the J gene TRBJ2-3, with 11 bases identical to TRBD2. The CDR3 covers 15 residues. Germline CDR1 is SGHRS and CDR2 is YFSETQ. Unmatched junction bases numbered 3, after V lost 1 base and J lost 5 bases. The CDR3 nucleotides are TGCGCCAGCAGCTTGACTAGCGGGAGACAAGATACGCAGTATTTT. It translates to CASSLTSGRQDTQYF.

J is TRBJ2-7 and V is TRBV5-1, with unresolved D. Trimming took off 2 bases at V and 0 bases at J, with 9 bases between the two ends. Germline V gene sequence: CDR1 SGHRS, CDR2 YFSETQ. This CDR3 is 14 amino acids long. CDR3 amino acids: CASSFIGFSYEQYF. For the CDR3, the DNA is TGCGCCAGCAGCTTCATAGGTTTCTCCTACGAGCAGTACTTC. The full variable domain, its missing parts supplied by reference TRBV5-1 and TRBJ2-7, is KAGVTQTPRYLIKTRGQQVTLSCSPISGHRSVSWYQQTPGQGLQFLFEYFSETQRNKGNFPGRFSGRQFSNSRSEMNVSTLELGDSALYLCASSFIGFSYEQYFGPGTRLTVT.

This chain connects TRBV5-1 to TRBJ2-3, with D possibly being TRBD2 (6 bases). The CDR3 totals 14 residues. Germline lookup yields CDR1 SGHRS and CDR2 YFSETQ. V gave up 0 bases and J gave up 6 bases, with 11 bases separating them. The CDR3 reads CASSLEEAGDTQYF. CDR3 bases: TGCGCCAGCAGCTTGGAAGAGGCGGGGGATACGCAGTATTTT.

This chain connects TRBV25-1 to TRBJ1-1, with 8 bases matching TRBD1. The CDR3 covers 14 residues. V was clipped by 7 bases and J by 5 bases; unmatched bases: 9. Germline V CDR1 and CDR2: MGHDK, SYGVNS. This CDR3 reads CASTGGTGLTEAFF. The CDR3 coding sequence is TGTGCCAGCACCGGCGGGACAGGATTAACTGAAGCTTTCTTT.

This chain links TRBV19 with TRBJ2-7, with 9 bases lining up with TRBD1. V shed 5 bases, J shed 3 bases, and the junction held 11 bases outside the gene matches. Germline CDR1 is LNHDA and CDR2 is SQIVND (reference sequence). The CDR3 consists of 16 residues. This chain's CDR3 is CASSLGQGSLHYEQYF. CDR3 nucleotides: TGTGCCAGTAGTCTGGGACAGGGCTCCTTACACTACGAGCAGTACTTC.

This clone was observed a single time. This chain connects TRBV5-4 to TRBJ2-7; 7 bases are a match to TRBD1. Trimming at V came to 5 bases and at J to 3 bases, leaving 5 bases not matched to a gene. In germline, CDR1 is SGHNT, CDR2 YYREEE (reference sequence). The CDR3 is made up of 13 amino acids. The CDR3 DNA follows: TGTGCCAGCAGGAGGGACAGTGGCTACGAGCAGTACTTC. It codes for CASRRDSGYEQYF.

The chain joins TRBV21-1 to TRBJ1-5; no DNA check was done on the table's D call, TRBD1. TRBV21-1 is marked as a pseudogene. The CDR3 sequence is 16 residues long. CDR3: CASSKVVSVSNQPQHF. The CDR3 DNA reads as TGTGCCAGCAGCAAAGTCGTCAGTGTTAGCAATCAGCCCCAGCATTTT.

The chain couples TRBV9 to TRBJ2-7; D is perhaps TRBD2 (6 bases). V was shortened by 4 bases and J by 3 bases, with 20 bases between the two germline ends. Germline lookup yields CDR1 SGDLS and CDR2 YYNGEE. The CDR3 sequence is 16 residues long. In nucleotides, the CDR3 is TGTGCCAGCAGCCCCATTACGTCTAGCGCTGTCTACGAGCAGTACTTC. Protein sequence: CASSPITSSAVYEQYF.

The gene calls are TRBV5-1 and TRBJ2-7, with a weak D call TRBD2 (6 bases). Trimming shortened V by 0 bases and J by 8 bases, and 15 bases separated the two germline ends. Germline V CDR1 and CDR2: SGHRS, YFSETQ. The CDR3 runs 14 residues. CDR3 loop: CASSLGAEGLQQYF. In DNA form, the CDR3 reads TGCGCCAGCAGCTTGGGGGCGGAGGGCTTGCAGCAGTACTTC.

CDR3 DNA sequence: TGTGCCAGCAGCCCTTATGGGGACACAGATACGCAGTATTTT. Translation gives CASSPYGDTDTQYF. The rearrangement joins TRBV7-8 to TRBJ2-3; the D is unclear. The V end was cut by 5 bases, the J end by 2 bases, with 11 bases between. The CDR3 sequence is 14 residues long. Germline lookup yields CDR1 SGHVS and CDR2 FQNEAQ.